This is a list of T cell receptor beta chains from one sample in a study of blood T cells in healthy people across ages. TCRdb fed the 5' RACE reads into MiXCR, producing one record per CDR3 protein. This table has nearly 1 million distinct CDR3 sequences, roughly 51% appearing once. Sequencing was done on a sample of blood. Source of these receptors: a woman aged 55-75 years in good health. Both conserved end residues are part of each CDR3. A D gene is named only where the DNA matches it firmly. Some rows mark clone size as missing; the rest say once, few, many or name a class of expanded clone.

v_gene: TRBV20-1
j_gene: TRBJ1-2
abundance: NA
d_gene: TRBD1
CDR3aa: CSAFLTGTGGVGHDGYTF
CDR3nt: TGCAGTGCGTTTCTAACCGGGACAGGTGGTGTAGGGCACGATGGCTACACCTTC

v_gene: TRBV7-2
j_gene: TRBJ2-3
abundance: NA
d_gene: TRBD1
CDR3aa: CASSPTTGVISTDTQYF
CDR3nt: TGTGCCAGCAGCCCCACTACAGGGGTGATAAGCACAGATACGCAGTATTTT

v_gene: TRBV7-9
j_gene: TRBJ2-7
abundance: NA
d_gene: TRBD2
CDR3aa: CASSPRDELAGGDHEQYF
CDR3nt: TGTGCCAGCAGCCCAAGGGATGAACTAGCGGGAGGAGACCACGAGCAGTACTTC

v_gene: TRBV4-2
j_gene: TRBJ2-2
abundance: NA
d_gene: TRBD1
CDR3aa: CASSSDRANTGELFF
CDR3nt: TGTGCCAGCAGCTCCGACAGGGCGAACACCGGGGAGCTGTTTTTT

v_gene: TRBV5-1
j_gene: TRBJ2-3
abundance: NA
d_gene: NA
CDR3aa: CASSAGPTTDTQYF
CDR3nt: TGCGCCAGCAGCGCGGGCCCTACCACAGATACGCAGTATTTT

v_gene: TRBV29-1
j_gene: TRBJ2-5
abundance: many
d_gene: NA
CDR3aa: CSASTGRKETQYF
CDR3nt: TGCAGCGCCTCGACAGGGAGGAAAGAGACCCAGTACTTC

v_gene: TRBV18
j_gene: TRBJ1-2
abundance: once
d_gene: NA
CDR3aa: CASSAGRDTQGYTF
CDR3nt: TGTGCCAGCTCAGCAGGCCGGGACACACAAGGCTACACCTTC

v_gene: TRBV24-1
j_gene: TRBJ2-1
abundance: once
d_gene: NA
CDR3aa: CATSDLAGLRVFF
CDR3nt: TGTGCCACCAGTGATTTGGCGGGGCTCAGGGTGTTCTTC

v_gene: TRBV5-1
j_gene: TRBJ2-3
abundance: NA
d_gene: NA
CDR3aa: CASSARTLGADTQYF
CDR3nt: TGCGCCAGCAGCGCCCGGACTCTGGGGGCAGATACGCAGTATTTT

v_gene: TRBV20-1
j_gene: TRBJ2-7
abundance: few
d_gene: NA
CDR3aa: CSARDPFSYEQYF
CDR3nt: TGCAGTGCTAGGGACCCCTTTTCCTACGAGCAGTACTTC

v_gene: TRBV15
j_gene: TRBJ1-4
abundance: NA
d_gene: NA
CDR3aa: CATSRDQGYEKLFF
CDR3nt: TGTGCCACCAGCAGAGACCAGGGCTACGAAAAACTGTTTTTT

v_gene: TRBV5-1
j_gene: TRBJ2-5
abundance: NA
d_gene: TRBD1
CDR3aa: CASSARSGTGLNLSGETQYF
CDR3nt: TGCGCCAGCAGCGCCCGCTCCGGGACAGGGTTAAATCTGTCAGGAGAGACCCAGTACTTC

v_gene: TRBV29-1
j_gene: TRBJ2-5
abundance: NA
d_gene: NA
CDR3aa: CSVGAPREQYF
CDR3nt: TGCAGCGTTGGGGCCCCCAGGGAGCAGTACTTC

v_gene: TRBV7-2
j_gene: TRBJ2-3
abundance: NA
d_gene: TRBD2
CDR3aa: CASSSKITSGPTDTQYF
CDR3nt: TGTGCCAGCAGCTCTAAAATTACTAGCGGCCCGACAGATACGCAGTATTTT

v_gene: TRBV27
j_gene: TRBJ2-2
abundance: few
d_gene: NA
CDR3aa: CASSLAQTNTGELFF
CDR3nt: TGTGCCAGCAGTTTGGCACAAACGAACACCGGGGAGCTGTTTTTT

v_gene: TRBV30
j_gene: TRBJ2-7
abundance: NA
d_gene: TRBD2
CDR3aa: CAWESGRNYEQYF
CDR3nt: TGTGCCTGGGAGAGCGGGAGAAACTACGAGCAGTACTTC

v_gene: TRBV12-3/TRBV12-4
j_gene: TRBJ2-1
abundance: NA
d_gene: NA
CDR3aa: CASLNRDINEQFF
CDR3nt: TGTGCCAGCCTTAACCGGGACATCAATGAGCAGTTCTTC

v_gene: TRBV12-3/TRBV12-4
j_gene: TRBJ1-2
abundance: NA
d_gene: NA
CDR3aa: CASSVVGSYGYTF
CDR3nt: TGTGCCAGCAGTGTAGTCGGCAGCTATGGCTACACCTTC

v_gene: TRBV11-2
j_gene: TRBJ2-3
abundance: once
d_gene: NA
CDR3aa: CASSTRAVTDTQYF
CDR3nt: TGTGCCAGCAGCACAAGGGCAGTCACAGATACGCAGTATTTT

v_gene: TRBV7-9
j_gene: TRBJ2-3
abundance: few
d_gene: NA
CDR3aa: CASSFLTGADTQYF
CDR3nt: TGTGCCAGCAGCTTCCTGACAGGCGCAGATACGCAGTATTTT

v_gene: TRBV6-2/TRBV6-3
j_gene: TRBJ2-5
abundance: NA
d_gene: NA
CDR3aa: CASTLTRTVLSTQYF
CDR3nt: TGTGCCAGCACCCTTACCCGCACGGTATTGTCAACCCAGTACTTC

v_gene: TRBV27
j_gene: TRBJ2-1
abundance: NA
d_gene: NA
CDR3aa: CASSLGLLAYNEQFF
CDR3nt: TGTGCCAGCAGTTTAGGACTACTAGCCTACAATGAGCAGTTCTTC

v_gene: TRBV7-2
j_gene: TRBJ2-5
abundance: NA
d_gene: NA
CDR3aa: CASSSRGAETQYF
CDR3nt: TGTGCCAGCAGTTCAAGGGGAGCAGAGACCCAGTACTTC

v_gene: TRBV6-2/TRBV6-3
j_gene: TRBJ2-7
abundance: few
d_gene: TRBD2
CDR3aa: CASSSGLANPYEQYF
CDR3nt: TGTGCCAGCAGTTCCGGACTAGCAAACCCCTACGAGCAGTACTTC

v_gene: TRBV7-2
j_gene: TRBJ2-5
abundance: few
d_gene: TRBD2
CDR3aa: CASSLSGRGVETQYF
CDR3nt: TGTGCCAGCAGCCTTAGCGGGAGGGGCGTGGAGACCCAGTACTTC

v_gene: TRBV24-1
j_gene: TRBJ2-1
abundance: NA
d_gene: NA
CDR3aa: CATRDWGRYNEQFF
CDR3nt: TGTGCCACCAGGGATTGGGGACGCTACAATGAGCAGTTCTTC

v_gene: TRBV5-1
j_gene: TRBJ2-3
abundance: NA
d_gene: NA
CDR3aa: CASSLLGAVSTDTQYF
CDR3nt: TGCGCCAGCAGCTTGCTTGGGGCAGTTAGCACAGATACGCAGTATTTT

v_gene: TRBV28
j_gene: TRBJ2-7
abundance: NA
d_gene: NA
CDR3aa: CASRDKNSYEQYF
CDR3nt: TGTGCCAGCAGAGACAAGAACTCCTACGAGCAGTACTTC

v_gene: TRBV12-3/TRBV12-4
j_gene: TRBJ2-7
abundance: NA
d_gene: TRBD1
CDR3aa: CASSRQGALSEQYF
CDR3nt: TGTGCCAGCAGCCGACAGGGGGCGTTGAGCGAGCAGTACTTC

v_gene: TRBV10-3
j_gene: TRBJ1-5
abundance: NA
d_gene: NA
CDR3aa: CAISTLGPGGDGQPQHF
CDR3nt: TGTGCCATCAGTACCCTAGGCCCGGGGGGCGATGGTCAGCCCCAGCATTTT

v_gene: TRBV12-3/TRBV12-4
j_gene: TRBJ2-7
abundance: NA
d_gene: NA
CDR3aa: CASRPLSSYEQYF
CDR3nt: TGTGCCAGCAGACCCTTAAGCTCCTACGAGCAGTACTTC

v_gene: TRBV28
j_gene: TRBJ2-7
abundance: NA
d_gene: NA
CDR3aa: CASQSSVSSYEQYF
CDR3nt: TGTGCCAGCCAGTCTAGCGTAAGCTCCTACGAGCAGTACTTC

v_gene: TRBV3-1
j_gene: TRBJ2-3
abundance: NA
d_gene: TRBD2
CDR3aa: CAGSQDAGAFLDTQYF
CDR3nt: TGTGCCGGCAGCCAAGACGCGGGAGCGTTTTTGGATACGCAGTATTTT

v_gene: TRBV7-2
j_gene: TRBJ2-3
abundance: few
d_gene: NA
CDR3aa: CASSAGAKRSTDTQYF
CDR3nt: TGTGCCAGCAGCGCTGGGGCAAAACGCAGCACAGATACGCAGTATTTT

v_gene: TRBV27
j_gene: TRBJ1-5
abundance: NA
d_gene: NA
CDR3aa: CASTPVGGDQPQHF
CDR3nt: TGTGCCAGCACCCCGGTGGGGGGTGATCAGCCCCAGCATTTT